Listed here are 22 T cell receptor beta chains from one sample, sequenced in a study of cytomegalovirus exposure and HLA in healthy donors. Use of 60 Vbeta and 13 Jbeta primers characterized the PCR. Method: immunoSEQ multiplex PCR; TCRdb's copy keeps in-frame clones and lacks some. Here the sample spans some 120,000 clones, around 80% being singletons. Sequencing was carried out using PBMCs. Source of these receptors: a man aged 30-40 years in good health and CMV-seronegative.

The chain uses TRBV28 and TRBJ2-1; 8 bases map to TRBD2. J lost 7 bases, V lost 5 bases, and 13 bases had no gene match. This CDR3 is built from 16 residues. Germline CDR1 reads MDHEN; CDR2 reads SYDVKM. The CDR3 nucleotides are TGTGCCAGCAGTCCAAACAGCGGGAGTCGTCGTAATGAGCAGTTCTTC. Amino acids: CASSPNSGSRRNEQFF. The variable domain in full, with the rest retrieved from reference TRBV28 and TRBJ2-1, is DVKVTQSSRYLVKRTGEKVFLECVQDMDHENMFWYRQDPGLGLRLIYFSYDVKMKEKGDIPEGYSVSREKKERFSLILESASTNQTSMYLCASSPNSGSRRNEQFFGPGTRLTVL.

This chain uses TRBV10-3 with TRBJ1-1; a possible D gene is TRBD1 (6 bases). This CDR3 region has 15 residues. V lost 1 base, J lost 0 bases, and 9 bases lay in between. Germline V lookup: CDR1 ENHRY, CDR2 SYGVKD. The CDR3 spells CAISEFGGMNTEAFF. The CDR3, as DNA: TGTGCCATCAGTGAGTTTGGGGGCATGAACACTGAAGCTTTCTTT.

V usage is TRBV28 and J usage is TRBJ2-7, with 7 bases that match TRBD1. V gave up 3 bases and J gave up 2 bases; unmatched junction bases: 10. The CDR3 contains 16 residues. Germline loops: CDR1 MDHEN, CDR2 SYDVKM. Here the CDR3 DNA reads TGTGCCAGCAGTTTTTTCGGGACAGACCCTACCTACGAGCAGTACTTC. It codes for CASSFFGTDPTYEQYF.

On this clone: A junction end diverges from the germline sequence, so it may reflect a read error. DNA of the CDR3: TGTGCCAGCAGCTTTTCCGAGAACTCTGGCTACACCTTC. Translation gives CASSFSENSGYTF. The chain couples TRBV7-9 to TRBJ1-2; D is uncertain. Germline CDR1 and CDR2: SEHNR and FQNEAQ (reference sequence). The CDR3 extends over 13 amino acids.

For the CDR3, the DNA is TGTGCCAGCAGTGTGGGGCTAGCGGGAGGGCCGGGCGAGCAGTACTTC. Protein sequence: CASSVGLAGGPGEQYF. The V gene is TRBV6-1, the J gene TRBJ2-7, with TRBD2 matching over 12 bases. This CDR3 is 16 amino acids long. Unmatched junction bases numbered 10, after V lost 4 bases and J lost 6 bases. Germline V CDR1 and CDR2: MNHNS, SASEGT.

The chain has TRBV9 and TRBJ2-3; tentative D call: TRBD2 (7 bases). This CDR3 is built from 16 residues. Germline lookup yields CDR1 SGDLS and CDR2 YYNGEE. V lost 6 bases, J lost 1 base, and 18 bases lay in between. The CDR3 sequence is CASTRWEGGRTDTQYF. As DNA, the CDR3 is TGTGCCAGCACCCGATGGGAGGGGGGCCGCACAGATACGCAGTATTTT.

The V and J genes are TRBV27 and TRBJ2-7; TRBD2 might be the D (6 bases). The CDR3 consists of 13 residues. The germline CDR1 and CDR2 sequences are MNHEY and SMNVEV (reference sequence). Trimming shortened V by 6 bases and J by 7 bases, and 16 bases separated the two germline ends. The CDR3 sequence: CASSPVSGGEQYF. The CDR3 DNA reads TGTGCCAGCAGCCCGGTGAGTGGGGGGGAGCAGTACTTC.

This chain links TRBV15 with TRBJ1-1; D is undetermined. Germline V gene sequence: CDR1 LNHNV, CDR2 YYDKDF (reference sequence). The CDR3 length is 13 residues. Trimming cost V 4 bases and J 4 bases, with 10 bases left between them. The CDR3 here is CATSTGMVTEAFF. CDR3 DNA sequence: TGTGCCACCAGCACGGGAATGGTCACTGAAGCTTTCTTT.

The table lists this clone with a count of one. The chain is built from TRBV6-1 and TRBJ1-6, with D maybe TRBD1 (5 bases). This CDR3 has 18 residues. Trimming pared 1 base from V and 2 bases from J, leaving 15 bases between. Germline CDR1 and CDR2: MNHNS and SASEGT. CDR3 sequence: CASSEVLGGLTYNSPLHF. The CDR3 nucleotides are TGTGCCAGCAGTGAAGTTCTCGGGGGGTTAACCTATAATTCACCCCTCCACTTT.

The chain has TRBV6-5 and TRBJ2-3, with 11 bases that match TRBD2. The CDR3 sequence is 15 residues long. Germline-derived CDR1 and CDR2 are MNHEY and SVGAGI. V was pared by 5 bases and J by 4 bases, with 5 bases of the junction left unmatched. CDR3 bases: TGTGCCAGCAGTCAACTAGCGGGAGTAGCAGATACGCAGTATTTT. This sequence encodes CASSQLAGVADTQYF.

The V and J genes are TRBV27 and TRBJ1-2; TRBD1 matches 10 bases. Looked up from germline, CDR1 is MNHEY and CDR2 is SMNVEV (reference sequence). The V segment lost 6 bases and the J segment 5 bases; nucleotides outside the gene matches: 9. This CDR3 has 15 amino acids. The CDR3 spells CASRTRQGARYGYTF. The DNA of the CDR3 is TGTGCCAGCAGAACAAGACAGGGGGCACGTTATGGCTACACCTTC.

A single count supports this clone. V and J are TRBV5-4 and TRBJ2-5, with D tentatively TRBD2 (6 bases). This CDR3 is built from 16 residues. V was clipped by 4 bases and J by 5 bases, with 21 bases between them. CDR1 SGHNT and CDR2 YYREEE come from the germline V gene (reference sequence). Written as DNA, the CDR3 is TGTGCCAGCAGCGGTGGTCAGCGGGCGTATGGGGAGACCCAGTACTTC. This gives the protein CASSGGQRAYGETQYF. The entire variable domain, with the rest obtained from reference TRBV5-4 and TRBJ2-5, is as follows: ETGVTQSPTHLIKTRGQQVTLRCSSQSGHNTVSWYQQALGQGPQFIFQYYREEENGRGNFPPRFSGLQFPNYSSELNVNALELDDSALYLCASSGGQRAYGETQYFGPGTRLLVL.

The chain recombines TRBV18 with TRBJ2-7, with TRBD1 matching over 7 bases. The CDR3 totals 13 residues. With 8 bases clipped from V and 2 bases from J, the junction kept 6 bases outside the gene matches. Germline-derived CDR1 and CDR2 are KGHSH and LQKENI. DNA of the CDR3: TGTGCCAGCCTAGGCACAGGGGCCTACGAGCAGTACTTC. Translating gives CASLGTGAYEQYF.

The chain is built from TRBV7-2 and TRBJ2-5, with 9 nucleotides matching TRBD1. CDR1 is SGHTA, CDR2 FQGNSA, per germline. The CDR3 is made up of 14 amino acids. After removal of 0 bases from V and 6 bases from J, the junction contained 2 bases not matched to a gene. CDR3 DNA sequence: TGTGCCAGCAGCTTAGCGGACAGGGGTCAGACCCAGTACTTC. It codes for CASSLADRGQTQYF.

The chain employs TRBV30 and TRBJ2-3; perhaps TRBD1 as D (5 bases). The V and J ends lost 4 bases and 0 bases respectively, with 14 bases between them. Germline CDR1 reads GTSNPN; CDR2 reads SVGIG (reference sequence). The CDR3 spans 15 residues. The DNA of the CDR3 is TGTGCCTGGAAAATTGGGGCACGTAGCACAGATACGCAGTATTTT. Translating gives CAWKIGARSTDTQYF.

The rearrangement links TRBV6-5 to TRBJ2-5, with 9 positions matching TRBD1. Germline V CDR1 and CDR2: MNHEY, SVGAGI. This CDR3 is 14 amino acids long. V lost 2 bases to trimming and J lost 3 bases; unmatched junction nucleotides: 1. CDR3 residues: CASSYRTGEETQYF. CDR3 DNA: TGTGCCAGCAGTTACAGGACAGGGGAAGAGACCCAGTACTTC.

This chain links TRBV18 with TRBJ1-3; D is uncertain. The CDR3 totals 18 residues. Germline CDR1 KGHSH, CDR2 LQKENI. V was trimmed by 2 bases and J by 0 bases, leaving 17 bases between them. As DNA, the CDR3 is TGTGCCAGCTCACCAATTTTGGGCCAGACCAGCTCTGGAAACACCATATATTTT. This encodes CASSPILGQTSSGNTIYF.

This sequence joins TRBV4-1 and TRBJ2-2, with a tentative D call TRBD1 (5 bases). The germline V gene encodes CDR1 MGHRA and CDR2 YSYEKL. This CDR3 contains 17 residues. V gave up 0 bases and J gave up 3 bases, with 14 bases separating them. The CDR3 DNA reads TGCGCCAGCAGCCAAGACCAGGACCCCAGGGACACCGGGGAGCTGTTTTTT. Residues: CASSQDQDPRDTGELFF.

The chain employs TRBV6-5 and TRBJ1-5, with 8 bases identical to TRBD1. Trimming took 5 bases from V and 5 from J; bases not matched to a gene: 5. Germline V CDR1 and CDR2: MNHEY, SVGAGI. CDR3 length equals 14 residues. DNA of the CDR3: TGTGCCAGCAGTGGTTCAGGGGGCGATCAGCCCCAGCATTTT. Its translation: CASSGSGGDQPQHF.

V gene TRBV5-5 combines with J gene TRBJ2-2; no reliable D call. The CDR3 length is 14 residues. CDR1 and CDR2 from the germline V gene are SGHKS and YYEKEE (reference sequence). V lost 0 bases and J 2 bases, leaving 5 bases between the germline ends. DNA for the CDR3: TGTGCCAGCAGCTTGGCTCCCAACACCGGGGAGCTGTTTTTT. It codes for CASSLAPNTGELFF.

This clone was seen a handful of times. The chain combines TRBV10-3 with TRBJ2-3, with D possibly being TRBD2 (5 bases). The CDR3 loop spans 15 amino acids. Germline-derived CDR1 and CDR2 are ENHRY and SYGVKD. V lost 9 bases and J lost 7, with 23 bases in between. The CDR3, as DNA: TGTGCCATTCAATCCAGCGGCGGGTCGAGATATACGCAGTATTTT. It encodes CAIQSSGGSRYTQYF.

This clone was detected once. The chain carries TRBV28 and TRBJ1-2; D may be TRBD1 (6 bases). CDR3 length equals 14 residues. V lost 6 bases and J lost 3, with 14 bases in between. CDR1 and CDR2 (germline): MDHEN, SYDVKM. This CDR3 is CASSSGQSYYGYTF. In DNA form, the CDR3 reads TGTGCCAGCAGCTCAGGACAGTCTTACTATGGCTACACCTTC.